Listed below are T cell receptor beta chains from one sample, sequenced in a study of radiotherapy plus CTLA-4 blockade in lung cancer. Profiled with immunoSEQ multiplex PCR; TCRdb holds only in-frame clones, not every one. This table holds some 50,000 clones, around 85% found once. This specimen was peripheral blood, taken from a patient treated with radiotherapy plus ipilimumab. The source is a human donor with non-small cell lung cancer who had a partial response to radiotherapy plus ipilimumab. Each CDR3 is given with its conserved first and last residue. The order of the fields is V gene, J gene, clone size, D gene, CDR3 length, CDR3 protein, CDR3 DNA. The D gene is left open where the match is weak. For some rows the clone size is stated as once, few or many, or as a class when expanded; others skip it.

TRBV15,TRBJ1-5,.,.,13,CATSRDNEEPQHF,TGTGCCACCAGCAGAGACAATGAGGAGCCCCAGCATTTT
TRBV4-2,TRBJ2-1,.,TRBD2,18,CASRTSGGRFGSYNEQFF,TGTGCCAGCAGGACTAGCGGGGGACGTTTCGGCTCCTACAATGAGCAGTTCTTC
TRBV2,TRBJ2-1,.,.,13,CASSQGIGNEQFF,TGTGCCAGCAGTCAGGGGATCGGCAATGAGCAGTTCTTC
TRBV6-1,TRBJ1-2,.,.,12,CASTDGGYGYTF,TGTGCCAGCACGGACGGGGGCTATGGCTACACCTTC
TRBV19,TRBJ1-6,.,.,13,CASSPGYNSPLHF,TGTGCCAGTTCACCAGGGTATAATTCACCCCTCCACTTT
TRBV19,TRBJ2-3,.,.,16,CASSYNRALGTDTQYF,TGTGCCAGTAGTTATAACAGGGCCTTGGGCACAGATACGCAGTATTTT
TRBV6-1,TRBJ1-4,.,.,15,CASSDRTEPNEKLFF,TGTGCCAGCAGCGACCGGACAGAGCCTAATGAAAAACTGTTTTTT
TRBV5-4,TRBJ1-1,few,.,13,CASSLTGNTEAFF,TGTGCCAGCAGCTTGACAGGGAACACTGAAGCTTTCTTT
TRBV11-2,TRBJ2-7,.,.,13,CASSLEAAGEQYF,TGTGCCAGCAGCTTAGAGGCGGCGGGCGAGCAGTACTTC
TRBV5-1,TRBJ2-1,.,TRBD2,15,CASSLSGGAYNEQFF,TGCGCCAGCAGCTTGAGCGGGGGGGCCTACAATGAGCAGTTCTTC
TRBV10-3,TRBJ1-1,.,TRBD1,15,CAISGEDRVNTEAFF,TGTGCCATCAGTGGGGAGGACAGGGTGAACACTGAAGCTTTCTTT
TRBV9,TRBJ1-4,.,.,15,CASSVDVGVYEKLFF,TGTGCCAGCAGCGTAGACGTAGGGGTTTATGAAAAACTGTTTTTT
TRBV5-6,TRBJ2-7,.,.,13,CAVGGINSYEQYF,TGTGCCGTCGGAGGGATTAATTCCTACGAGCAGTACTTC
TRBV19,TRBJ1-2,.,TRBD1,13,CASSPTGGRGYTF,TGTGCCAGTAGTCCGACAGGGGGGCGAGGCTACACCTTC
TRBV5-1,TRBJ2-5,.,.,16,CASSLKGEARGETQYF,TGCGCCAGCAGCTTGAAGGGGGAAGCTAGGGGAGAGACCCAGTACTTC
TRBV10-1,TRBJ1-4,.,TRBD1,15,CASSDYRDSDEKLFF,TGCGCCAGCAGTGATTACCGGGACAGCGATGAAAAACTGTTTTTT
TRBV11-1,TRBJ2-5,.,TRBD2,13,CASSSGGGETQYF,TGTGCCAGCAGTAGCGGGGGAGGGGAGACCCAGTACTTC
TRBV2,TRBJ2-2,.,TRBD1,15,CASSRTGGGSGELFF,TGTGCCAGCAGCCGGACAGGGGGCGGGTCCGGGGAGCTGTTTTTT
TRBV18,TRBJ2-5,.,.,15,CASSPETNPRETQYF,TGTGCCAGCTCACCAGAGACAAACCCCCGGGAGACCCAGTACTTC
TRBV28,TRBJ2-1,.,TRBD1,15,CASSLPGGVYNEQFF,TGTGCCAGCAGTTTGCCAGGGGGCGTTTACAATGAGCAGTTCTTC
TRBV4-1,TRBJ1-2,.,TRBD1,16,CASSQDRQGGLYGYTF,TGCGCCAGCAGCCAGGATAGACAGGGGGGACTGTATGGCTACACCTTC
TRBV5-5,TRBJ1-3,.,TRBD1,15,CASSSGTGSGNTIYF,TGTGCCAGCAGCTCCGGGACAGGCTCTGGAAACACCATATATTTT
TRBV6-1,TRBJ2-3,.,TRBD2,15,CASSKLAGGADTQYF,TGTGCCAGCAGCAAACTAGCGGGGGGTGCAGATACGCAGTATTTT
TRBV2,TRBJ1-2,.,.,16,CASSETRGFPNYGYTF,TGTGCCAGCAGTGAAACGAGGGGGTTTCCTAACTATGGCTACACCTTC
TRBV13,TRBJ2-1,.,TRBD1,14,CASSLGQGINEQFF,TGTGCCAGCAGCTTGGGACAGGGGATCAATGAGCAGTTCTTC
TRBV5-5,TRBJ1-6,.,TRBD1,15,CASSLVGQDNSPLHF,TGTGCCAGCAGCTTGGTGGGACAGGATAATTCACCCCTCCACTTT
TRBV4-2,TRBJ1-3,.,.,16,CASSQDTSQSGNTIYF,TGTGCCAGCAGCCAAGATACAAGTCAATCTGGAAACACCATATATTTT
TRBV27,TRBJ1-1,.,.,17,CASSLPPLLGRSTEAFF,TGTGCCAGCAGTTTGCCTCCTCTGCTGGGGCGCAGCACTGAAGCTTTCTTT
TRBV7-6,TRBJ2-2,.,.,14,CASRLTGNTGELFF,TGTGCCAGCAGACTGACAGGGAACACCGGGGAGCTGTTTTTT
TRBV5-1,TRBJ2-1,.,TRBD2,15,CASSETSGGLNEQFF,TGCGCCAGCAGCGAGACTAGCGGGGGGCTTAATGAGCAGTTCTTC
TRBV9,TRBJ2-1,.,.,14,CASSGSGVDNEQFF,TGTGCCAGCAGCGGATCAGGGGTTGATAATGAGCAGTTCTTC
TRBV13,TRBJ2-2,.,.,12,CASSIGTGELFF,TGTGCCAGCAGCATCGGCACCGGGGAGCTGTTTTTT
TRBV5-6,TRBJ1-4,.,TRBD1,14,CASTLGQGDEKLFF,TGTGCCAGCACCCTAGGGCAGGGGGATGAAAAACTGTTTTTT
TRBV19,TRBJ1-1,.,.,14,CASSARHRNTEAFF,TGTGCCAGTAGTGCGAGACACAGAAACACTGAAGCTTTCTTT
TRBV18,TRBJ2-3,.,TRBD1,16,CASSSRQGAMTDTQYF,TGTGCCAGCTCATCGCGACAGGGGGCTATGACAGATACGCAGTATTTT
TRBV7-2,TRBJ2-3,.,TRBD2,15,CASSSSGGSTDTQYF,TGTGCCAGCAGCTCCAGCGGGGGGAGCACAGATACGCAGTATTTT
TRBV7-3,TRBJ1-2,few,TRBD1,13,CASSFDRGRGYTF,TGTGCCAGCAGCTTCGACAGGGGAAGAGGCTACACCTTC
TRBV29-1,TRBJ2-1,once,TRBD1,15,CSVQRDRGPYNEQFF,TGCAGCGTACAAAGGGACAGGGGCCCTTACAATGAGCAGTTCTTC
TRBV6-1,TRBJ1-6,.,.,14,CASSGGTFNSPLHF,TGTGCCAGCTCCGGGGGGACTTTTAATTCACCCCTCCACTTT
TRBV9,TRBJ1-6,.,.,13,CASSADSEAPLHF,TGTGCCAGCAGCGCCGATAGTGAGGCACCCCTCCACTTT
TRBV11-2,TRBJ2-3,once,TRBD1,17,CASRPGTGVRSTDTQYF,TGTGCCAGCAGACCGGGAACAGGGGTCAGGTCCACAGATACGCAGTATTTT